The next 12 T cell receptor beta chains were all read from a single sample in a study of beta chain features in type 1 diabetes. Sequenced material consisted of expressed TCRB transcripts (all of the isolated RNA was reverse transcribed). The data were produced by immunoSEQ multiplex PCR, yet TCRdb's version contains in-frame clones alone and is incomplete. The table lists 300,000 to 450,000 clones, roughly a fifth of them singletons, with 0.044% in the top ten. Sequences were obtained from naive CD4+ T cells from blood. These receptors came from a woman younger than 30 in good health.

This clone was seen a few times. The chain recombines TRBV27 with TRBJ1-1, with D perhaps matching TRBD1 (5 bases). Germline-derived CDR1 and CDR2 are MNHEY and SMNVEV (reference sequence). The CDR3 loop spans 13 amino acids. V was cut by 0 bases and J by 10 bases, with 12 bases left in between. In DNA, the CDR3 is TGTGCCAGCAGTTTATCGAGTCAGGGTGGAGCTTTCTTT. This codes for CASSLSSQGGAFF.

The count of this clone is one. This chain links TRBV30 with TRBJ1-3; no clear D. This CDR3 is built from 16 residues. Trimming took 8 bases from V and 0 from J, leaving 20 bases between them. Germline CDR1 and CDR2: GTSNPN and SVGIG (reference sequence). The CDR3 reads CAAWRAGFFSGNTIYF. The CDR3 nucleotides are TGTGCCGCTTGGAGGGCAGGCTTCTTCTCTGGAAACACCATATATTTT.

The V and J genes are TRBV19 and TRBJ1-4, with unresolved D. In germline, CDR1 is LNHDA, CDR2 SQIVND (reference sequence). V was clipped by 5 bases and J by 5 bases, with 15 bases between them. The CDR3 loop spans 15 amino acids. Written as DNA, the CDR3 is TGTGCCAGTAGTGTCGGACTCACGCGGAATGAAAAACTGTTTTTT. Protein: CASSVGLTRNEKLFF.

This clone was counted a few times. V gene TRBV7-2 combines with J gene TRBJ2-1; TRBD2 matches 7 bases. The CDR3 sequence is 15 residues long. Unmatched junction bases numbered 8, after V lost 5 bases and J lost 4 bases. Germline CDR1 SGHTA, CDR2 FQGNSA. The CDR3 DNA is TGTGCCAGCAGCGTGCCTGCTAGCGGTTACAATGAGCAGTTCTTC. This codes for CASSVPASGYNEQFF.

This clone has just a few counts. The chain carries TRBV5-1 and TRBJ2-1; TRBD2 is a possible D gene (6 bases). CDR1 and CDR2 (germline): SGHRS, YFSETQ. V was pared by 3 bases and J by 4 bases, with 17 bases between. The CDR3 contains 16 residues. The DNA of the CDR3 is TGCGCCAGCAGCTCCAGACTAGGAGGCCAGTACAATGAGCAGTTCTTC. Amino acid sequence: CASSSRLGGQYNEQFF.

This clone was counted between two and nine times. CDR3 in DNA: TGTGCCATCAGGGACAGGGGCACTGAAGCTTTCTTT. Residues: CAIRDRGTEAFF. The rearrangement links TRBV10-3 to TRBJ1-1; TRBD1 matches at 9 bases. The ends lost 6 bases at V and 4 bases at J; junction bases unmatched: 0. The CDR3 runs 12 residues. Germline loops: CDR1 ENHRY, CDR2 SYGVKD.

This clone was recorded a few times. This chain uses TRBV5-4 with TRBJ2-3, with 7 nucleotides matching TRBD1. Unmatched junction bases numbered 10, after V lost 4 bases and J lost 2 bases. There are 16 residues in the CDR3. Germline V lookup: CDR1 SGHNT, CDR2 YYREEE (reference sequence). CDR3 sequence reads: CASSGDRDSYTDTQYF. CDR3 nucleotide sequence: TGTGCCAGCAGCGGGGACCGGGACAGCTACACAGATACGCAGTATTTT.

The chain joins TRBV13 to TRBJ1-4; D may be TRBD1 (6 bases). Germline CDR1 is PRHDT and CDR2 is FYEKMQ (reference sequence). The CDR3 has 15 amino acids. Trimming shortened V by 5 bases and J by 3 bases, and 13 bases separated the two germline ends. The CDR3 DNA follows: TGTGCCAGCAGCACGTCACAGGGATCTAATGAAAAACTGTTTTTT. This codes for CASSTSQGSNEKLFF.

Only a few counts were recorded for this clone. This chain uses TRBV7-9 with TRBJ1-6, with 8 bases that match TRBD1. J was trimmed by 6 bases and V by 5 bases; bases with no gene match: 3. Germline CDR1 reads SEHNR; CDR2 reads FQNEAQ (reference sequence). The CDR3 sequence is 14 residues long. The CDR3 bases are TGTGCCAGCAGCCCAGGGGGCGGTAATTCACCCCTCCACTTT. Residues: CASSPGGGNSPLHF.

A few counts support this clone. The chain links TRBV13 to TRBJ2-5; 10 bases agree with TRBD1. V lost 5 bases and J lost 5; bases outside the gene matches: 8. Germline-derived CDR1 and CDR2 are PRHDT and FYEKMQ (reference sequence). The CDR3 runs 15 residues. The CDR3 sequence: CASSLAGTGVETQYF. The CDR3 region has the DNA TGTGCCAGCAGCCTAGCCGGGACAGGGGTCGAGACCCAGTACTTC.

The chain links TRBV12-5 to TRBJ2-6; D gene ambiguous. The CDR3 is made up of 13 amino acids. Germline V gene sequence: CDR1 LGHNT, CDR2 FRNRAP. The germline V and J ends were trimmed by 6 bases and 3 bases, with 6 bases remaining between them. CDR3 in amino acids: CASGKSGANVLTF. CDR3 in DNA: TGTGCTAGTGGAAAGAGTGGGGCCAACGTCCTGACTTTC. The full variable domain, with the rest looked up from reference TRBV12-5 and TRBJ2-6, is DARVTQTPRHKVTEMGQEVTMRCQPILGHNTVFWYRQTMMQGLELLAYFRNRAPLDDSGMPKDRFSAEMPDATLATLKIQPSEPRDSAVYFCASGKSGANVLTFGAGSRLTVL.

The chain carries TRBV19 and TRBJ1-5; D unresolved. With 0 bases removed from V and 0 bases from J, the gap between germline ends came to 12 bases. Germline V gives CDR1 LNHDA, CDR2 SQIVND (reference sequence). The CDR3 has 17 residues. The CDR3 region is CASSIEVGRDSNQPQHF. The CDR3, as DNA: TGTGCCAGTAGTATAGAAGTGGGCAGAGATAGCAATCAGCCCCAGCATTTT.